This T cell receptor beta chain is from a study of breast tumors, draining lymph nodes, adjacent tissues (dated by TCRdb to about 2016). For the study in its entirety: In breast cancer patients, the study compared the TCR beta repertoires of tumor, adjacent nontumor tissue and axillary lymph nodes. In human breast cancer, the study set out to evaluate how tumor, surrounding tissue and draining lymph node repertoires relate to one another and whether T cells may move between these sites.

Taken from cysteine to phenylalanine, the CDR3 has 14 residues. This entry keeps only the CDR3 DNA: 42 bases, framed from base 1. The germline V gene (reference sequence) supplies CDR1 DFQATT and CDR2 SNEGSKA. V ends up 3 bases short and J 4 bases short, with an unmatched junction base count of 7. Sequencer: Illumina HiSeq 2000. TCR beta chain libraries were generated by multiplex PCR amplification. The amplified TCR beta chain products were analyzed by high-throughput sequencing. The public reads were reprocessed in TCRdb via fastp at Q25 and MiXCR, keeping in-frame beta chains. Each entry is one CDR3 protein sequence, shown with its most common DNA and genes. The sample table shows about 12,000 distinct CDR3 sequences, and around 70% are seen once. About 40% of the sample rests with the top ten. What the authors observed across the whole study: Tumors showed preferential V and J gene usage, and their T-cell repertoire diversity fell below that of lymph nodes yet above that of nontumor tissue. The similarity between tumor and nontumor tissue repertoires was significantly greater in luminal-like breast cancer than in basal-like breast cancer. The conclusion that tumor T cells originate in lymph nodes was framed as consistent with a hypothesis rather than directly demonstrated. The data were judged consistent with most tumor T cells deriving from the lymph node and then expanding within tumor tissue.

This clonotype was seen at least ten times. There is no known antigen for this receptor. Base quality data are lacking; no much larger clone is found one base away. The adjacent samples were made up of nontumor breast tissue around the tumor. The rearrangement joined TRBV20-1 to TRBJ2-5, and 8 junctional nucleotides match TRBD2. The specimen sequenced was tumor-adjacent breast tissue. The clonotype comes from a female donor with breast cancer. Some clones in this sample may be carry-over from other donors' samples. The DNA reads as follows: TGCAGTGCTAGTCCGGGGGCGGGAGGAGAGACCCAGTACTTC. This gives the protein CSASPGAGGETQYF.